The 27 T cell receptor beta chains in this list originate from one sample, sequenced in a study of T cells in Graves' hyperthyroidism and ophthalmopathy. The source material, RNA transcripts, was used to amplify TCR beta CDR3 regions. HTBI primers were the set used in a first-round RT-PCR of the TCR CDR3. MiXCR, run by TCRdb on the multiplex PCR reads, gives a single entry per CDR3 protein. The sample contains 400,000 to 600,000 distinct CDR3 sequences, 20% of which appear only once. Material: blood. The receptors were sampled from a young man with Graves' hyperthyroidism.

This clonotype was observed a handful of times. V gene TRBV28 combines with J gene TRBJ1-1, with D possibly matching TRBD1 (5 bases). CDR1 MDHEN and CDR2 SYDVKM come from the germline V gene. The CDR3 covers 14 residues. Trimming shortened V by 6 bases and J by 14 bases, and 25 bases separated the two germline ends. CDR3 loop: CASRGFGTIPLQFF. CDR3 DNA: TGTGCCAGCAGGGGCTTTGGGACCATCCCTCTTCAATTCTTT.

Ten or more counts support this clonotype. The chain joins TRBV6-5 to TRBJ1-1; no reliable D call. The CDR3 is 12 residues long. Trimming left V 5 bases short and J 11 bases short, with 15 bases between. In germline, CDR1 is MNHEY, CDR2 SVGAGI. The CDR3 loop is CASSQSSTGAFF. For the CDR3, the DNA is TGTGCCAGCAGTCAATCTAGTACGGGGGCTTTCTTT.

V and J are TRBV19 and TRBJ1-5; D not certain. The CDR3 is 15 amino acids. V lost 6 bases to trimming and J lost 2 bases, with 14 bases between them. CDR1 LNHDA and CDR2 SQIVND come from the germline V gene (reference sequence). CDR3 nucleotides: TGTGCCAGTAGCCCCCCGGGCATCCGCAATCAGCCCCAGCATTTT. Translated, it gives CASSPPGIRNQPQHF.

Points on this clonotype: One base away lies a much larger clone, so this may be a sequencing read error. The gene calls are TRBV6-5 and TRBJ2-5, with unresolved D. Germline V gives CDR1 MNHEY, CDR2 SVGAGI. The CDR3 consists of 14 residues. Trimming left V 1 base short and J 7 bases short, with 13 bases between. The CDR3 loop reads CASSYFGGKGTQYF. The CDR3 nucleotides are TGTGCCAGCAGTTACTTTGGCGGTAAAGGGACCCAGTACTTC.

This clonotype occurred many times. This sequence joins TRBV6-1 and TRBJ2-7, with TRBD1 as a possible D gene (5 bases). The V and J ends lost 3 bases and 0 bases respectively, with 9 bases between them. This CDR3 is 14 amino acids long. The germline V gene has CDR1 MNHNS and CDR2 SASEGT. The CDR3 coding sequence is TGTGCCAGCAGTGAGGGGCAGAGCTCCTACGAGCAGTACTTC. Residues: CASSEGQSSYEQYF.

This chain joins TRBV19 and TRBJ2-7, with 7 positions matching TRBD1. Per the germline V gene, CDR1 is LNHDA and CDR2 is SQIVND (reference sequence). J gave up 3 bases and V 5 bases, and 4 bases lay outside the gene matches. The CDR3 spans 13 residues. The CDR3 loop reads CASSRTGYYEQYF. The CDR3 DNA is TGTGCCAGTAGTCGGACAGGTTACTACGAGCAGTACTTC.

V is TRBV2 and J is TRBJ1-2, with a possible D match to TRBD1 (5 bases). CDR1 and CDR2 (germline): SNHLY, FYNNEI. V was clipped by 8 bases and J by 9 bases, with 13 bases between them. The CDR3 covers 11 residues. For the CDR3, the DNA is TGTGCCAGCGATCCAGGGATTCGCTACACCTTC. This translates into CASDPGIRYTF. The full variable domain, rest sourced from reference TRBV2 and TRBJ1-2, is EPEVTQTPSHQVTQMGQEVILRCVPISNHLYFYWYRQILGQKVEFLVSFYNNEISEKSEIFDDQFSVERPDGSNFTLKIRSTKLEDSAMYFCASDPGIRYTFGSGTRLTVV.

This clonotype was picked up many times. The rearrangement links TRBV5-1 to TRBJ1-1; D remains unclear. Germline CDR1 and CDR2: SGHRS and YFSETQ. V lost 1 base, J lost 5 bases, and 21 bases lay in between. The CDR3 consists of 17 residues. The CDR3 reads CASSLSESGVVYTEAFF. The CDR3, as DNA: TGCGCCAGCAGCTTGTCCGAATCCGGGGTGGTTTATACTGAAGCTTTCTTT. Full variable domain (rest looked up from reference TRBV5-1 and TRBJ1-1): KAGVTQTPRYLIKTRGQQVTLSCSPISGHRSVSWYQQTPGQGLQFLFEYFSETQRNKGNFPGRFSGRQFSNSRSEMNVSTLELGDSALYLCASSLSESGVVYTEAFFGQGTRLTVV.

This clonotype was found a few times. The chain has TRBV6-2 or TRBV6-3 and TRBJ1-1; TRBD1 agrees at 9 bases. The J segment lost 3 bases and the V segment lost 6 bases, leaving 14 bases of the junction unmatched. The CDR3 is made up of 17 amino acids. Germline V gene sequence: CDR1 MNHEY, CDR2 SVGEGT. The CDR3: CASSYTSGQGFDTEAFF. CDR3 coding DNA: TGTGCCAGCAGCTATACCTCGGGACAGGGTTTTGACACTGAAGCTTTCTTT.

This clonotype showed up many times. The chain joins TRBV12-3 or TRBV12-4 to TRBJ1-3; unclear D gene. The length of the CDR3 is 18 residues. The V and J ends lost 3 bases and 0 bases respectively, with 18 bases between them. The CDR3 sequence is CASSFELSGIRSGNTIYF. CDR3 DNA: TGTGCCAGCAGTTTTGAGCTGTCGGGAATTCGCTCTGGAAACACCATATATTTT.

This clonotype was detected ten times or more. The rearrangement uses TRBV29-1 and TRBJ2-7, with 9 nucleotides matching TRBD1. With V trimmed by 6 bases and J by 3 bases, 3 bases remained unmatched. Germline V CDR1 and CDR2: SQVTM, ANQGSEA. This CDR3 has 12 residues. The CDR3 is CSVRDRDYEQYF. CDR3 nucleotide sequence: TGCAGCGTCCGGGACAGGGACTACGAGCAGTACTTC.

This clonotype was counted a few times. The chain employs TRBV2 and TRBJ1-5; tentative D call: TRBD1 (6 bases). Germline CDR1 and CDR2: SNHLY and FYNNEI. The CDR3 is 17 amino acids. V was shortened by 5 bases and J by 5 bases, with 22 bases between the two germline ends. DNA for the CDR3: TGTGCCAGCAGTCCGCGTGGACAGCCCTTCCCCCATCAGCCCCAGCATTTT. Its translation is CASSPRGQPFPHQPQHF. Looking up the rest from reference TRBV2 and TRBJ1-5 gives the full variable domain: EPEVTQTPSHQVTQMGQEVILRCVPISNHLYFYWYRQILGQKVEFLVSFYNNEISEKSEIFDDQFSVERPDGSNFTLKIRSTKLEDSAMYFCASSPRGQPFPHQPQHFGDGTRLSIL.

This clonotype was detected many times. The chain couples TRBV2 to TRBJ2-7; 9 bases fit TRBD1. This CDR3 spans 14 amino acids. Germline CDR1 reads SNHLY; CDR2 reads FYNNEI. Trimming cost V 5 bases and J 3 bases; bases outside gene matches: 5. CDR3 DNA sequence: TGTGCCAGCAGTCAGGAGACAGGGGGCTACGAGCAGTACTTC. Translating gives CASSQETGGYEQYF.

The chain carries TRBV5-1 and TRBJ1-1; 9 nucleotides align to TRBD1. With 2 bases clipped from V and 11 bases from J, the junction kept 7 bases outside the gene matches. The CDR3 extends over 13 amino acids. Looked up from germline, CDR1 is SGHRS and CDR2 is YFSETQ. The CDR3 region has the DNA TGCGCCAGCAGCTTAACCGGACAGGGGTCTGCTTTCTTT. Its protein is CASSLTGQGSAFF.

This clonotype showed up many times. The V and J genes are TRBV7-2 and TRBJ2-7; 11 positions match TRBD2. Germline V gives CDR1 SGHTA, CDR2 FQGNSA. The V segment lost 0 bases and the J segment 3 bases; nucleotides outside the gene matches: 4. The CDR3 contains 16 residues. Written as DNA, the CDR3 is TGTGCCAGCAGCTTAGCGGGAGGGACTAGCGGCTACGAGCAGTACTTC. It codes for CASSLAGGTSGYEQYF.

The chain is built from TRBV12-3 or TRBV12-4 and TRBJ2-5, with 13 nucleotides matching TRBD2. Germline trimming cut 6 bases from V and 4 bases from J; bases unmatched to any gene: 8. The CDR3 length is 16 residues. CDR3 residues: CASSSGLAGFAETQYF. The CDR3 DNA reads TGTGCCAGCAGCTCGGGACTAGCGGGGTTTGCAGAGACCCAGTACTTC.

This clonotype was observed many times. A read error may explain this, as a much larger clone is one base away. This chain uses TRBV12-3 or TRBV12-4 with TRBJ1-1; 7 bases line up with TRBD1. The CDR3 sequence is 14 residues long. Trimming removed 5 bases from V and 4 bases from J; junction bases left unmatched: 7. The CDR3 DNA sequence: TGTGCCAGCAGTCAGACAGGGCTTTGCACTGAAGCTTTCTTT. It codes for CASSQTGLCTEAFF.

This clonotype was picked up a small number of times. The chain joins TRBV4-1 to TRBJ1-1; no clear D. The V end lost 5 bases, the J end lost 0 bases, and 10 bases lay between the germline ends. There are 14 residues in the CDR3. Germline V lookup: CDR1 MGHRA, CDR2 YSYEKL. The CDR3 DNA reads TGCGCCAGCAGCACCGCCAGCATGAACACTGAAGCTTTCTTT. Amino acids: CASSTASMNTEAFF.

This clonotype was seen many times. This rearrangement joins TRBV27 to TRBJ2-7; possible D gene TRBD1, 7 bases. This CDR3 contains 13 residues. Germline CDR1 MNHEY, CDR2 SMNVEV (reference sequence). V lost 4 bases to trimming and J lost 2 bases, with 9 bases between them. The CDR3 nucleotides read TGTGCCAGCAGTTGGAGGGGGCCCTACGAGCAGTACTTC. Translation: CASSWRGPYEQYF.

There are many counts of this clonotype. This CDR3 reads CASSLGPDRDKETQYF. The CDR3 region has the DNA TGTGCCAGCAGCTTAGGGCCAGACAGGGACAAAGAGACCCAGTACTTC. The genes are TRBV11-2 and TRBJ2-5, with 7 bases identical to TRBD1. The germline V gene encodes CDR1 SGHAT and CDR2 FQNNGV. With 1 base clipped from V and 3 bases from J, the junction kept 8 bases outside the gene matches. The CDR3 is 16 amino acids.

There are many counts of this clonotype. The V and J genes are TRBV2 and TRBJ1-3; D unclear. Trimming pared 5 bases from V and 4 bases from J, leaving 9 bases between. The CDR3 loop spans 13 amino acids. Germline-derived CDR1 and CDR2 are SNHLY and FYNNEI. DNA for the CDR3: TGTGCCAGCAGTTTCAAACGCGGAAACACCATATATTTT. This gives the protein CASSFKRGNTIYF.

The gene calls are TRBV20-1 and TRBJ1-6; no clear D gene. CDR3 length: 16 residues. V was trimmed by 5 bases and J by 7 bases, leaving 21 bases between them. Looked up from germline, CDR1 is DFQATT and CDR2 is SNEGSKA (reference sequence). In nucleotides, the CDR3 is TGCAGTGCTCTTAGTCGAGTTCTGGGCGCCAATTCACCCCTCCACTTT. Translation: CSALSRVLGANSPLHF.

There are a few counts of this clonotype. This rearrangement joins TRBV6-1 to TRBJ1-6; no reliable D call. V was cut by 7 bases and J by 3 bases, with 10 bases left in between. The CDR3 is 14 amino acids. CDR1 is MNHNS and CDR2 is SASEGT in the germline V gene. DNA of the CDR3: TGTGCCAGCATTCGTGGCAGCTATAATTCACCCCTCCACTTT. It encodes CASIRGSYNSPLHF.

As regards this clonotype: This could be a read error, since a much larger clone is one nucleotide away. CDR3 residues: CASSQDDRGIEETQYF. DNA for the CDR3: TGCGCCAGCAGCCAAGACGATCGGGGGATTGAAGAGACCCAGTACTTC. The rearrangement joins TRBV4-1 to TRBJ2-5; a weak D match, TRBD2 (6 bases). Trimming took 0 bases from V and 3 from J, leaving 14 bases between them. Per the germline V gene, CDR1 is MGHRA and CDR2 is YSYEKL. The CDR3 is made up of 16 amino acids.

The chain uses TRBV18 and TRBJ2-7; unclear D gene. V was trimmed by 6 bases and J by 2 bases, leaving 14 bases between them. The CDR3 runs to 14 residues. CDR1 and CDR2 from the germline V gene are KGHSH and LQKENI. The CDR3 sequence: CASSGSLTTYEQYF. CDR3 bases: TGTGCCAGCTCTGGTAGCCTAACTACCTACGAGCAGTACTTC.

As concerns this clonotype: A read error is possible here, since a much larger clone lies one base away. The V and J genes are TRBV28 and TRBJ1-2; D gene ambiguous. This CDR3 has 12 amino acids. Germline V gene sequence: CDR1 MDHEN, CDR2 SYDVKM. The CDR3 here is CASSSVTYGFTF. The CDR3 coding sequence is TGTGCCAGCAGTTCCGTGACCTATGGCTTCACCTTC.

There are a few counts of this clonotype. The CDR3 DNA sequence: TGTGCCAGCAGCTTAGCTCCCCAGGGGACAGCCAAAAACATTCAGTACTTC. It encodes CASSLAPQGTAKNIQYF. This chain joins TRBV7-2 and TRBJ2-4; a possible D gene is TRBD1 (6 bases). Germline V gives CDR1 SGHTA, CDR2 FQGNSA. This CDR3 comprises 17 residues. Trimming left V 0 bases short and J 0 bases short, with 12 bases between.